This entry lists 12 T cell receptor beta chains sequenced from one sample in a study of T-cell reconstitution after alpha-beta-depleted transplantation in children. Preparation of the TCRbeta library involved a method that used unique molecular identifiers. TCRdb fed the PCR reads into MiXCR, producing one record per CDR3 protein. The table shows some 300,000 distinct CDR3 sequences, with about 7.3% occurring only once. Findings of the study overall: Fresh T-cell production supplied most of the T-cell counts and diversity seen one year after transplant.

These TCRs are of unknown antigen specificity. Sequences were derived from peripheral blood, sampled 360 days after TCRalphabeta/CD19-depleted stem cell transplant. The source of these receptors is a female patient aged 2 to 10 who had a stem cell transplant for Fanconi anemia, so the T cells may come from the graft donor.

This clonotype was seen a few times. CDR3 region: CASSLEGTGGYEQYF. CDR3 bases: TGTGCCAGCAGCTTAGAAGGGACAGGGGGCTACGAGCAGTACTTC. The chain employs TRBV13 and TRBJ2-7, with 11 bases aligning to TRBD1. The CDR3 runs to 15 residues. Germline CDR1 is PRHDT and CDR2 is FYEKMQ (reference sequence). The trim removed 1 base at V and 3 bases at J, leaving 2 bases unmatched.

This clonotype was picked up a small number of times. CDR3 sequence: CASSSSGLAGVPYEQYF. The DNA for the CDR3 is TGTGCCAGCAGCTCATCAGGACTAGCGGGGGTGCCCTACGAGCAGTACTTC. The V gene is TRBV7-9, the J gene TRBJ2-7; the match to TRBD2 covers 13 bases. This CDR3 contains 17 residues. Trimming removed 4 bases from V and 2 bases from J; junction bases left unmatched: 8. The germline CDR1 and CDR2 sequences are SEHNR and FQNEAQ (reference sequence).

This clonotype came up many times. The chain employs TRBV20-1 and TRBJ2-3; tentatively, D is TRBD1 (5 bases). The germline V gene has CDR1 DFQATT and CDR2 SNEGSKA (reference sequence). V dropped 4 bases and J dropped 2 bases, with 16 bases sitting between them. The length of the CDR3 is 15 residues. The CDR3 reads CSATKGHLVTDTQYF. The DNA for the CDR3 is TGCAGTGCTACCAAAGGACATCTCGTCACAGATACGCAGTATTTT.

This clonotype was detected a few times. The rearrangement links TRBV4-1 to TRBJ1-1; possible D gene TRBD1, 5 bases. Trimming removed 0 bases from V and 5 bases from J, with 10 bases in between. This CDR3 has 14 residues. Germline CDR1 is MGHRA and CDR2 is YSYEKL. CDR3 sequence reads: CASSQEGERTEAFF. The CDR3 nucleotides read TGCGCCAGCAGCCAAGAAGGGGAAAGGACTGAAGCTTTCTTT.

This clonotype was recorded many times. The chain carries TRBV28 and TRBJ2-6; no definite D call. Trimming removed 6 bases at V and 2 bases at J, with 8 bases between. This CDR3 comprises 14 residues. Germline lookup yields CDR1 MDHEN and CDR2 SYDVKM. The CDR3 region is CASSPLAGANVLTF. The CDR3 nucleotides read TGTGCCAGCAGCCCCCTGGCTGGGGCCAACGTCCTGACTTTC.

This chain joins TRBV7-9 and TRBJ1-6, with D unresolved. This CDR3 has 13 residues. Trimming removed 7 bases from V and 10 bases from J, with 14 bases in between. The V gene's germline CDR1 is SEHNR and CDR2 FQNEAQ (reference sequence). The CDR3 nucleotides are TGTGCCAGCAAAAGCTCCCTTGAGTCACCCCTCCACTTT. It specifies CASKSSLESPLHF.

This clonotype was found many times. The chain joins TRBV20-1 to TRBJ2-3; no clear D gene. Germline V lookup: CDR1 DFQATT, CDR2 SNEGSKA (reference sequence). The CDR3 loop spans 15 amino acids. V dropped 2 bases and J dropped 0 bases, with 12 bases sitting between them. CDR3 residues: CSARLADSSTDTQYF. The CDR3 region has the DNA TGCAGTGCTAGATTAGCCGATTCTAGCACAGATACGCAGTATTTT.

The sample holds many counts of this clonotype. The rearrangement links TRBV12-3 or TRBV12-4 to TRBJ2-5; 7 nucleotides agree with TRBD1. The CDR3 consists of 12 residues. J was trimmed by 2 bases and V by 10 bases; bases with no gene match: 4. CDR3 residues: CATHRGQETQYF. DNA for the CDR3: TGTGCCACCCACAGGGGTCAAGAGACCCAGTACTTC.

This clonotype was recorded a few times. V gene TRBV18 combines with J gene TRBJ2-1, with D perhaps matching TRBD1 (6 bases). Germline CDR1 KGHSH, CDR2 LQKENI. Trimming shortened V by 2 bases and J by 2 bases, and 10 bases separated the two germline ends. This CDR3 spans 15 amino acids. The CDR3 sequence: CASSPGRTAYNEQFF. The CDR3 region has the DNA TGTGCCAGCTCACCAGGACGGACAGCCTACAATGAGCAGTTCTTC.

V gene TRBV28 combines with J gene TRBJ1-3, with 7 bases matching TRBD1. CDR3 length: 16 residues. Trimming removed 3 bases from V and 3 bases from J; junction bases left unmatched: 8. Germline loops: CDR1 MDHEN, CDR2 SYDVKM. The CDR3 region is CASSFASQGVGNTIYF. CDR3 bases: TGTGCCAGCAGTTTTGCATCGCAGGGGGTTGGAAACACCATATATTTT.

The chain has TRBV7-3 and TRBJ1-2, with D uncertain. Between the trimmed V and J ends, which lost 4 bases and 6 bases, there was a span of 18 bases. The CDR3 covers 15 residues. The germline gives CDR1 SGHTA, CDR2 FQGTGA. CDR3 residues: CASSSYIREEDGYTF. In DNA, the CDR3 is TGTGCCAGCAGCTCATATATTAGGGAGGAGGATGGCTACACCTTC.

This clonotype was seen ten or more times. The rearrangement uses TRBV15 and TRBJ2-4; D could derive from TRBD1 or TRBD2 (7 bases each). CDR1 is LNHNV, CDR2 YYDKDF, per germline (reference sequence). This CDR3 has 19 residues. V was trimmed by 0 bases and J by 0 bases, leaving 18 bases between them. The CDR3 DNA follows: TGTGCCACCAGCAGAGAGGGAGGGGGCATTGCCCTAGCCAAAAACATTCAGTACTTC. Its translation: CATSREGGGIALAKNIQYF.